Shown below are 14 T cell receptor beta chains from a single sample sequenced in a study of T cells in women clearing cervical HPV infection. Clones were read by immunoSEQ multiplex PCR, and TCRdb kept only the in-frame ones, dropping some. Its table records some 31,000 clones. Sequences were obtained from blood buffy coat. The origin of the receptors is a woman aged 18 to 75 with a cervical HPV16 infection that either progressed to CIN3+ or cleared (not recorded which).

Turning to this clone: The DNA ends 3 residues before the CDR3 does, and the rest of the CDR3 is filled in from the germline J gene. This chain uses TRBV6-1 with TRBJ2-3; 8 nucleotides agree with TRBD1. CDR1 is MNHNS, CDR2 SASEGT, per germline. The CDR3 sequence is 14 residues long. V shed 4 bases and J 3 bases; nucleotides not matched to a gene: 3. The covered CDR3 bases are TGTGCCAGCAGTGGCAGGGGGCCGACAGATACG. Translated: CASSGRGPTDT. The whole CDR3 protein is CASSGRGPTDTQYF.

The covered CDR3 bases are TGTGCCAGTCTTAGGACAGGCGGCGCTCGGTATGGT. This gives the protein CASLRTGGARYG. In full, the CDR3 reads CASLRTGGARYGQYF. V usage is TRBV19 and J usage is TRBJ2-4; 7 nucleotides align to TRBD1. The CDR3 goes on 3 residues after the read ends, and that part is filled in from the germline J gene. This CDR3 is 15 amino acids long. The germline V gene encodes CDR1 LNHDA and CDR2 SQIVND (reference sequence).

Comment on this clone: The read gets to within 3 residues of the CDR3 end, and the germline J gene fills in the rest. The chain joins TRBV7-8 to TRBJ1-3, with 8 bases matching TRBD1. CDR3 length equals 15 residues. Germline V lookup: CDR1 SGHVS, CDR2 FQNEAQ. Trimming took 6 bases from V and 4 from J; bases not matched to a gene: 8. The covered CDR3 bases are TGTGCCAGCAGGCCACAGGGGGATTCGGGAAACACC. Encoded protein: CASRPQGDSGNT. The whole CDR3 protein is CASRPQGDSGNTIYF.

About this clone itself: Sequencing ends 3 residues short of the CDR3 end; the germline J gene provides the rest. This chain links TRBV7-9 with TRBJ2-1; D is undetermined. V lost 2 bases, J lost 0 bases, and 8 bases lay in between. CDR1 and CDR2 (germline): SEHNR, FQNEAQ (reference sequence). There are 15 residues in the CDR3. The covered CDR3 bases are TGTGCCAGCAGCTTACAGTCGAGCTCCTACAATGAG. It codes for CASSLQSSSYNE. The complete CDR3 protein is CASSLQSSSYNEQFF.

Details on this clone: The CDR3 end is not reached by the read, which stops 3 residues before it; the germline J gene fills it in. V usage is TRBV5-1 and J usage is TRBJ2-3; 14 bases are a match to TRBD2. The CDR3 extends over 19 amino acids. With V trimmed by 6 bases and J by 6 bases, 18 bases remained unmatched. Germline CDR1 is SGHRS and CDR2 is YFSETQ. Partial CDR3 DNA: TGCGCCAGCACCGAAGGAGGACTAGCGGGAGGTTTCGGAGCTGATACG. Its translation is CASTEGGLAGGFGADT. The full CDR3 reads CASTEGGLAGGFGADTQYF.

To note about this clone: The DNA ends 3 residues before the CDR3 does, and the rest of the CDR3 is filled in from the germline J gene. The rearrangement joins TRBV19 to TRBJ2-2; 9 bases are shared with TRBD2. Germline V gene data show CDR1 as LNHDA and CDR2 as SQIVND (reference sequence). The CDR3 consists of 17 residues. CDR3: CASSYSGSGFQSSPLFF. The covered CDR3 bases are TGTGCCAGTAGTTATAGCGGGAGCGGTTTTCAGAGTTCACCG.

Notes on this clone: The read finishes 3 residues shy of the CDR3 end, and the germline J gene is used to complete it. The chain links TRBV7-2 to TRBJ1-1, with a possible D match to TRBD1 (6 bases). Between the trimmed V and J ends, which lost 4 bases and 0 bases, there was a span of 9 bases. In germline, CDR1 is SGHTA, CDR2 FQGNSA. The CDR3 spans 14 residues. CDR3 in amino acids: CASSYGQMNTEAFF. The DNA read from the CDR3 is TGTGCCAGCAGCTACGGACAGATGAACACTGAA.

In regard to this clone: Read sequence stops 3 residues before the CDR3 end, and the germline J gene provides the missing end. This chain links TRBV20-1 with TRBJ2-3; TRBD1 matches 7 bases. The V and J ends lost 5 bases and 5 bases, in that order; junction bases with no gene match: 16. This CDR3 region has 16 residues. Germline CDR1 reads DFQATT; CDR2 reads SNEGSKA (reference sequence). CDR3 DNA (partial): TGCAGTGCTGAAGCTCCGGGACAGCAAGGGATAGATACG. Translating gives CSAEAPGQQGIDT. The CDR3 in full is CSAEAPGQQGIDTQYF.

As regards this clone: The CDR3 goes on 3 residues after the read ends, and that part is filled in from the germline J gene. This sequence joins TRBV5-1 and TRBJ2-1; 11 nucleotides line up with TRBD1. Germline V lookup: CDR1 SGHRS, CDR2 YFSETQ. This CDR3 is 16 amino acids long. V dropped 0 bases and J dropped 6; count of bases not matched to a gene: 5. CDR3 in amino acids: CASSLDYGTGGNEQFF. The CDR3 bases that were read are TGCGCCAGCAGCTTGGACTACGGGACAGGGGGCAATGAG.

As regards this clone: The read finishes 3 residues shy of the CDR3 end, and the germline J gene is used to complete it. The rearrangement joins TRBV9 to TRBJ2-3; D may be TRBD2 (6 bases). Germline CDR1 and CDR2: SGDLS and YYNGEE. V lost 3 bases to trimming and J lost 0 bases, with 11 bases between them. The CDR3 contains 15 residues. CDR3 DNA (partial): TGTGCCAGCAGCGAGGAGGGGTTTAGCACAGATACG. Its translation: CASSEEGFSTDT. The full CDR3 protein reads CASSEEGFSTDTQYF.

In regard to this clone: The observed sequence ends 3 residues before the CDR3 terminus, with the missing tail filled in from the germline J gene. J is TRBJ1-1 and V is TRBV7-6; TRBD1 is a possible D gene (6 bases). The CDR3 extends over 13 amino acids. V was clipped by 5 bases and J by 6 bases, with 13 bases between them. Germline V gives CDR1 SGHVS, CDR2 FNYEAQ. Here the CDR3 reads CASSLGAGPEAFF. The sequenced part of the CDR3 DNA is TGTGCCAGCAGCCTGGGGGCGGGCCCTGAA.

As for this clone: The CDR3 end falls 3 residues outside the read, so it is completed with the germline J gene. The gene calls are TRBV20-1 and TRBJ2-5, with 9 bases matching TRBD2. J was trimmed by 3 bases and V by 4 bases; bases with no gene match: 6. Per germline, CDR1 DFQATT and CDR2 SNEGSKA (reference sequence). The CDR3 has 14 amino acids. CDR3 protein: CSAIAGVTKETQYF. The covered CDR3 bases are TGCAGTGCTATAGCGGGAGTCACGAAAGAGACC.

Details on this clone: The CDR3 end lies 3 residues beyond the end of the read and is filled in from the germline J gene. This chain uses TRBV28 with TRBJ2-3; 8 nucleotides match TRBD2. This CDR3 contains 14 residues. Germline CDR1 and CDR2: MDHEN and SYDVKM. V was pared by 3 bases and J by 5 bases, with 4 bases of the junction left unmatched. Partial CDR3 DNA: TGTGCCAGCAGTTTTGTTAGCGGGAAAGATACG. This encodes CASSFVSGKDT. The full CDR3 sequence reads CASSFVSGKDTQYF.

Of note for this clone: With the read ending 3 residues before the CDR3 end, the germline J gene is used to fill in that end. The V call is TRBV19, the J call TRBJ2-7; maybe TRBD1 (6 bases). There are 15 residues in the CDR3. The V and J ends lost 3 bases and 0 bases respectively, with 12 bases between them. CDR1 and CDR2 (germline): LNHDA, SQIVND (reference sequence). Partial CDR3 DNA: TGTGCCAGTAGTATTGCAGGGGCCAGCTCCTACGAG. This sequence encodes CASSIAGASSYE. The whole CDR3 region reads CASSIAGASSYEQYF.